This T cell receptor (beta chain) comes out of a study of shared clonotypes between healthy human individuals (dated by TCRdb to 2020 to 2021). Study-wide context: The cohort included a few men and two women between 18 and 49 years of age. For each donor, CD4 naive and CD4 memory were each run on three plates, CD8 naive on two plates, and CD8 memory on one plate. To estimate repertoire size and how much clonotype sharing occurs between individuals, the study deeply sequenced the blood TCR repertoires of about 5 healthy adults. Libraries were prepared and TCR repertoires were sequenced by different laboratories using diverse techniques, in order to increase sequencing depth and limit assay-specific biases. Each donor's leukapheresis produced roughly between roughly 0.85 and 10 billion PBMCs.

Relative to germline, V is 0 bases shorter and J is 5 bases shorter, with 16 bases between their ends. The germline V gene sets CDR1 to SGHAT and CDR2 to FQNNGV. The CDR3 sequence holds 16 residues, the cysteine and phenylalanine included. Only the CDR3 DNA is retained, 48 bases long and in frame from the first base. What the authors observed across the whole study: The small number of donors limited the genetic and exposure-history diversity represented. Sharing across a handful of donors was observed for approximately 4.6% of naive CD4, 3% to 4% of naive CD8, roughly 2.3% of memory CD4, and around 0.42% of memory CD8 clonotypes. Even with the large sequencing depth, rarefaction of the sorted-subset datasets indicated that sequencing was incomplete. Only blood was sampled, and tissue TCR repertoires likely differ from those in blood. Clonotypes shared by all four sorted-subset donors showed higher generation probabilities than non-shared clonotypes. Naive subsets generally had larger estimated clonotype richness than memory subsets. Pairwise subsampling indicated that sequencing depth was expected to affect the degree of clonotype sharing among donors.

CD8 naive samples were CD45RO-negative cells positively selected for CCR7, giving a CD45RA+CCR7+ population that excluded TemRA cells. The donors were healthy, HIV-negative adults who had no recently reported acute infections or vaccinations. Only Caucasian adults living in Nashville, Tennessee, USA were represented among the donors. Blood was obtained by leukapheresis, after which PBMCs were separated by Ficoll-Histopaque density gradient centrifugation and cryopreserved in liquid nitrogen vapor phase. Analytical flow cytometry was used to check the purity and quantity of every magnetically sorted T cell population. Genomic DNA was isolated from each sorted fraction and quantified by UV absorbance on a Nanodrop 2000c. With regard to this clone: Its specific antigen is unknown. No clone much larger than this one lies a single base away; base qualities are absent.

Using the deep immunoSEQ assay, multiplex PCR amplified TCR CDR3 regions from genomic DNA. Extracted genomic DNA from each cell subset was spread evenly across all wells of several immunoSEQ 96-well plates, with each plate serving as a replicate. For sorted subsets, roughly 200 ng of genomic DNA, equivalent to some 30,000 T cell genomes, went into each replicate PCR. Purified libraries were measured with a Qubit 3.0 fluorometer, size-checked on a Bioanalyzer 2100, and measured again with the KAPA Library Quantification kit. A separate single-read 150-cycle Illumina NextSeq 550 flow cell was used to sequence each immunoSEQ 96-well plate. Per the source publication's procedure: Because only junctional sequences without quality scores were contained in the immunoSEQ output, filtering matching that applied to full-length reads could not be performed. To assign V/J genes and CDR3, sequences were annotated using PyIR, a Python wrapper for IgBLAST v1.9, with IMGT germline references. Reads were filtered out if the reads had weak V/J assignments (E-value above 1e-6), no CDR3, stop codons, out-of-frame junctions, or ambiguous translated residues. V3J clonotypes were defined as sequences sharing the same inferred V gene, J gene, and CDR3 amino acid sequence. Percentage overlap between repertoires was computed as shared unique clonotypes divided by the size of the smaller repertoire. Three approaches were used to assess repertoire richness: RTK rarefaction, the Chao1 estimator, and Recon v2.1 estimates of unobserved clonotypes. Generation probabilities for all TCRbeta clonotypes obtained by the gDNA method from a handful of donors were computed using OLGA. TCRdb mirrors the immuneACCESS table, restricted to in-frame sequences. Some clones are absent from its copies; in checked studies, under half trace to an unresolved V gene, and the reason for the others is unknown. The V and J calls and clone size are taken from that table; D and trimming were inferred from the DNA. For this sample the table gives about 610,000 clones, of which approximately 96% were detected only once. About 0.11% of the sample belongs to the ten largest clones.

The clonotype originates from a young woman in good health. Sequencing used naive CD8+ T cells sorted from blood. The intended sense of this specimen's cell subset or site label: CD45RA+CCR7+. The chain joins TRBV11-2 to TRBJ1-2; TRBD1 is a weak D gene call, 6 bases matching. The nucleotide sequence reads TGTGCCAGCAGCTTAGAGGCGGGCAGGGGCCGTTATGGCTACACCTTC. Its translation reads: CASSLEAGRGRYGYTF.